The clone carrying this T cell receptor (beta chain) was seen repeatedly, ten times or more. Germline CDR1 MRHNA, CDR2 SNTAGT. The V and J ends lost 10 bases and 5 bases respectively, with 22 bases between them. The CDR3 is made up of 15 amino acids. This entry is derived from a study of tumor-infiltrating lymphocytes in primary liver carcinoma. From 500 ng of total RNA, TCR beta-specific cDNA was reverse-transcribed using a constant-region primer. Libraries of TCR beta came from three nested multiplex PCR rounds with slightly modified ARM-PCR. Use of TRBV1-TRBV30 forward primers with a C-beta reverse primer characterized the first two PCR rounds, which lasted 10 cycles each. Via MiXCR, TCRdb re-called the multiplex PCR reads, giving one row per CDR3 protein. The sample carries 40,000 or so distinct CDR3 sequences, roughly 75% recorded once. For each extraction, RNA and DNA were obtained together from approximately 20-30 mg of unsorted bulk tissue.

V gene TRBV6-4 combines with J gene TRBJ2-3; TRBD2 is a possible D gene (6 bases). This sequence was found in a woman between 25 and 40 years old with primary liver carcinoma and hepatitis B virus infection. Sequenced input: tumor-adjacent normal liver tissue. CDR3 in DNA: TGTGCCACGAGTCGGGAGTTAGTTGAGGGAGATACGCAGTATTTT. Translation gives CATSRELVEGDTQYF.